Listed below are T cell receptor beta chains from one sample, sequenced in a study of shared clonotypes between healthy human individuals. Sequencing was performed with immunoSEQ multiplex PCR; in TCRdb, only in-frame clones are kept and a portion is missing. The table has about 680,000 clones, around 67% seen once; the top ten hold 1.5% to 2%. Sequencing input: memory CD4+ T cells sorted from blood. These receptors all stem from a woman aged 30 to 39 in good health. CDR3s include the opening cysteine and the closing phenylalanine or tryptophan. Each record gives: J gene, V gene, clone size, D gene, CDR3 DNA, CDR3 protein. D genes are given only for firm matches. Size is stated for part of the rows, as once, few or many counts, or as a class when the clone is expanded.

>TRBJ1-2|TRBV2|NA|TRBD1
TGTGCCAGCAGTGAAACCCCCCGGACAGGGTATGGCTACACCTTC
CASSETPRTGYGYTF
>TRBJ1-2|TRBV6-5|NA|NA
TGTGCCAGCAGTTACAGGACCTTTAATGGCTACACCTTC
CASSYRTFNGYTF
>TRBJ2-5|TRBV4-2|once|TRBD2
TGTGCCAGCAGCCAAGGGCCGGGGGGGGAGACCCAGTACTTC
CASSQGPGGETQYF
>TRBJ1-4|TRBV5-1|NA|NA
TGCGCCAGCAGCTTGTACGGGTCCCTCGCAACTAATGAAAAACTGTTTTTT
CASSLYGSLATNEKLFF
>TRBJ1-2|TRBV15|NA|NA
TGTGCCACCAGCAGAGACAGGGATGGCTATGGCTACACCTTC
CATSRDRDGYGYTF
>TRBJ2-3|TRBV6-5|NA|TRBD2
TGTGCCAGCCACCCAGCGGGAAGCAGGGATACGCAGTATTTT
CASHPAGSRDTQYF
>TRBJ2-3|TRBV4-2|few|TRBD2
TGTGCCAGCAGCCAAGATGGGACTAGCGGGAGCACAGATACGCAGTATTTT
CASSQDGTSGSTDTQYF
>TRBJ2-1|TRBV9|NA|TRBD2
TGTGCCAGCAGCGTAGACAGCGGGACCTACAATGAGCAGTTCTTC
CASSVDSGTYNEQFF
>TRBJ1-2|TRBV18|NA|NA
TGTGCCAGCTCACCTTGGGGGCGGTACGGCTACACCTTC
CASSPWGRYGYTF
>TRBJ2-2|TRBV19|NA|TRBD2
TGTGCCAGTAGTAGTCTAGCGGGAGCCGGGGAGCTGTTTTTT
CASSSLAGAGELFF
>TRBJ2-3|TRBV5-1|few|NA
TGCGCCAGCAGCTTGGTAATCTCCCAAGATACGCAGTATTTT
CASSLVISQDTQYF
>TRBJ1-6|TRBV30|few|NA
TGTGCCTGGTTCCCGGGGGGCAGGGGCAATTCACCCCTCCACTTT
CAWFPGGRGNSPLHF
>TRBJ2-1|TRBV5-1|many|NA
TGCGCCAGCAGCTTGGACTATTCCTACAATGAGCAGTTCTTC
CASSLDYSYNEQFF
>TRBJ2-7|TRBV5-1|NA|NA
TGCGCCAGCAGTCCGGGACTGACCTCCTACGAGCAGTACTTC
CASSPGLTSYEQYF
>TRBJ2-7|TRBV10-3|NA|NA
TGTGCCATCAGCCCCGGGGACTACGAGCAGTACTTC
CAISPGDYEQYF
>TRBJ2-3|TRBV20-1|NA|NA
TGCAGTGCGGATACGCAGTATTTT
CSADTQYF
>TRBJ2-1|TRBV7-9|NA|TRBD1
TGTGCCAGCAGCTTAGACCAGGGGGAAAGAGAGTTCTTC
CASSLDQGEREFF
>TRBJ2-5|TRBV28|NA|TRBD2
TGTGCCAGCAGTCCCATTAGCGGGAGGGGAGAGACCCAGTACTTC
CASSPISGRGETQYF
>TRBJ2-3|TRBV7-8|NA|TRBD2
TGTGCCAGCAGCTTATTTAGCGGGGGGGATACGCAGTATTTT
CASSLFSGGDTQYF
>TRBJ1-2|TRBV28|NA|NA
TGTGCCAGCAGCCTGATTAACTATGGCTACACCTTC
CASSLINYGYTF
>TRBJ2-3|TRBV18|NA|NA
TGTGCCAGCTCAACTTACCGGGCCATCGGGGCAGATACGCAGTATTTT
CASSTYRAIGADTQYF